The 10 T cell receptor beta chains below all came from one sample that was sequenced in a study of cytomegalovirus exposure and HLA in healthy donors. Vbeta (60) and Jbeta (13) primers were used in the PCR. Measured with immunoSEQ multiplex PCR; TCRdb has only the in-frame clones, and not every one. The data show over 150,000 clones, with about 80% seen just once and around 3.5% held by the top ten. Source material: PBMCs. The receptor source for this set is a man aged 30 to 39 in good health and CMV-seropositive.

The chain links TRBV4-1 to TRBJ2-1; a weak D match, TRBD1 (5 bases). Deletions cut 1 base from V and 0 bases from J, with 10 bases between. The CDR3 runs to 16 residues. Germline V gene data show CDR1 as MGHRA and CDR2 as YSYEKL. CDR3 in DNA: TGCGCCAGCAGCCAAGGGAGACAGAGCTCCTACAATGAGCAGTTCTTC. It codes for CASSQGRQSSYNEQFF.

The rearrangement joins TRBV4-1 to TRBJ2-7; no definite D call. The CDR3 consists of 15 residues. Trimming stripped 3 bases from V and 2 bases from J, with 14 bases between. Germline assignment: CDR1 MGHRA and CDR2 YSYEKL. The CDR3 DNA is TGCGCCAGCAGCCACGGAGTCGCCCTGGCCTACGAGCAGTACTTC. Translation gives CASSHGVALAYEQYF.

V is TRBV6-6 and J is TRBJ2-1, with TRBD1 identical over 10 bases. Trimming at V came to 6 bases and at J to 2 bases, leaving 4 bases not matched to a gene. Germline CDR1 is MNHNY and CDR2 is SVGAGI (reference sequence). This CDR3 region has 15 residues. In DNA form, the CDR3 reads TGTGCCAGCAGCCCGGGACAGGGGCCCTACAATGAGCAGTTCTTC. Translation: CASSPGQGPYNEQFF.

This clone was picked up a small number of times. The chain links TRBV29-1 to TRBJ2-7; 8 positions agree with TRBD1. J gave up 0 bases and V 4 bases, and 8 bases lay outside the gene matches. The CDR3 is 15 amino acids. Germline CDR1 SQVTM, CDR2 ANQGSEA. CDR3 protein: CSVGLDRASSYEQYF. The CDR3 DNA follows: TGCAGCGTTGGCCTGGACAGGGCCAGCTCCTACGAGCAGTACTTC.

The chain is built from TRBV5-8 and TRBJ2-3, with 7 positions matching TRBD1. The CDR3 runs to 13 residues. V gave up 7 bases and J gave up 2 bases; unmatched junction bases: 4. In germline, CDR1 is SGHTS, CDR2 YDEGEE. This CDR3 reads CASVDRYTDTQYF. CDR3 coding DNA: TGTGCCAGCGTGGACAGGTACACAGATACGCAGTATTTT. The variable domain in full, with the rest retrieved from reference TRBV5-8 and TRBJ2-3, is EAGVTQSPTHLIKTRGQQATLRCSPISGHTSVYWYQQALGLGLQFLLWYDEGEERNRGNFPPRFSGRQFPNYSSELNVNALELEDSALYLCASVDRYTDTQYFGPGTRLTVL.

This chain links TRBV7-9 with TRBJ2-7; D might be TRBD1 (5 bases). The CDR3 is made up of 13 amino acids. Germline CDR1 reads SEHNR; CDR2 reads FQNEAQ (reference sequence). V lost 2 bases and J lost 2, with 7 bases in between. The CDR3 spells CASSLRQTYEQYF. DNA of the CDR3: TGTGCCAGCAGCTTACGACAGACCTACGAGCAGTACTTC.

The J gene is TRBJ2-7, the V gene TRBV11-2, with D possibly being TRBD2 (6 bases). Germline-derived CDR1 and CDR2 are SGHAT and FQNNGV. Trimming cost V 1 base and J 5 bases, with 18 bases left between them. This CDR3 region has 16 residues. The CDR3 reads CASSLGKSRGSHEQYF. The DNA for the CDR3 is TGTGCCAGCAGCTTAGGAAAGTCCCGGGGGTCCCACGAGCAGTACTTC.

The chain is built from TRBV2 and TRBJ1-5; TRBD1 matches 7 bases. After removal of 6 bases from V and 1 base from J, the junction contained 6 bases not matched to a gene. Per germline, CDR1 SNHLY and CDR2 FYNNEI. This CDR3 spans 15 amino acids. The CDR3 loop is CASSPSRGSNQPQHF. CDR3 DNA: TGTGCCAGCAGCCCGTCCAGGGGGAGCAATCAGCCCCAGCATTTT. The whole variable domain, filled in from reference TRBV2 and TRBJ1-5, reads EPEVTQTPSHQVTQMGQEVILRCVPISNHLYFYWYRQILGQKVEFLVSFYNNEISEKSEIFDDQFSVERPDGSNFTLKIRSTKLEDSAMYFCASSPSRGSNQPQHFGDGTRLSIL.

The chain carries TRBV2 and TRBJ1-5; possible D gene TRBD1, 5 bases. The CDR3 covers 16 residues. Germline CDR1 and CDR2: SNHLY and FYNNEI. V was pared by 5 bases and J by 3 bases, with 17 bases between. CDR3 region: CASSLEAGGVNQPQHF. The CDR3 DNA is TGTGCCAGCAGTCTCGAGGCGGGGGGGGTCAATCAGCCCCAGCATTTT.

The V gene is TRBV28, the J gene TRBJ1-2; 11 bases align to TRBD1. The V gene's germline CDR1 is MDHEN and CDR2 SYDVKM. CDR3 size: 15 residues. J was trimmed by 8 bases and V by 5 bases; bases with no gene match: 10. CDR3 sequence: CASSPPGQGGRGYTF. The DNA for the CDR3 is TGTGCCAGCAGTCCCCCGGGACAGGGGGGGAGGGGCTACACCTTC.